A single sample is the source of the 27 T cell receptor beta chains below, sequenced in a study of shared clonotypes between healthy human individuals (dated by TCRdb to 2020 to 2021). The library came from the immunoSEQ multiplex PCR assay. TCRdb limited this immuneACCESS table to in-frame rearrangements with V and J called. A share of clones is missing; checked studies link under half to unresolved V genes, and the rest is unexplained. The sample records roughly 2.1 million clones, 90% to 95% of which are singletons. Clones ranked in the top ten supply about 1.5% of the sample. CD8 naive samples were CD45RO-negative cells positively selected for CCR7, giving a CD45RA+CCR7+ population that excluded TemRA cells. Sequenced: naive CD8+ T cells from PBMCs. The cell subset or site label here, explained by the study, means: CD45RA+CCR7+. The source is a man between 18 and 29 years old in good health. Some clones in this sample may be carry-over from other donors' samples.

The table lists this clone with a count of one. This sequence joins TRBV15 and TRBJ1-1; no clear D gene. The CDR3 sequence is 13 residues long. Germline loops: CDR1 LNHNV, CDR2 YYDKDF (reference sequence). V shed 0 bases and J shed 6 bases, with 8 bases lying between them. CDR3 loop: CATSRDRGPEAFF. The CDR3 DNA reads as TGTGCCACCAGCAGAGATAGAGGGCCTGAAGCTTTCTTT.

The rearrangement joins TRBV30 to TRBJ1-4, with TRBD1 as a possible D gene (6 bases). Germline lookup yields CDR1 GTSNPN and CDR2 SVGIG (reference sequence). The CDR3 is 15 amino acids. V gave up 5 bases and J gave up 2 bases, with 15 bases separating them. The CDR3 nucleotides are TGTGCCTGGGATTCGGGGGGCGTTACTAATGAAAAACTGTTTTTT. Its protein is CAWDSGGVTNEKLFF.

For the CDR3, the DNA is TGTGCCAGCAGTGCTCCAGGTCTGTCCTACACAGATACGCAGTATTTT. It encodes CASSAPGLSYTDTQYF. The rearrangement links TRBV28 to TRBJ2-3, with D unresolved. V lost 5 bases to trimming and J lost 2 bases, with 17 bases between them. The CDR3 loop spans 16 amino acids. Germline values: CDR1 MDHEN, CDR2 SYDVKM.

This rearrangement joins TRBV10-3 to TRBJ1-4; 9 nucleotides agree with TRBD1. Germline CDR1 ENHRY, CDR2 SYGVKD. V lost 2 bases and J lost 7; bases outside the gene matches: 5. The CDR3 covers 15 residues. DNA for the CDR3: TGTGCCATCAGTGAGCCGGACAGGGGCAGTGAAAAACTGTTTTTT. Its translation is CAISEPDRGSEKLFF.

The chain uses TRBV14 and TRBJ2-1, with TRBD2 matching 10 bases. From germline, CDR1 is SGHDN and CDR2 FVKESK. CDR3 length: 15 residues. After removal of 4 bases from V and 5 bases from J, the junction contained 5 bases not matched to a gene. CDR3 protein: CASSRGLAEHNEQFF. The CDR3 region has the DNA TGTGCCAGCAGCCGTGGACTAGCGGAGCACAATGAGCAGTTCTTC.

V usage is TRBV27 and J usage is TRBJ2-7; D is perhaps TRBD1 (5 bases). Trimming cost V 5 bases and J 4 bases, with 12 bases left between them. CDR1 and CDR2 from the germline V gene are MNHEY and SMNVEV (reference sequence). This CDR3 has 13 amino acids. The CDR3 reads CASSGQGYYEQYF. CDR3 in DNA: TGTGCCAGCAGTGGGCAGGGCTATTACGAGCAGTACTTC.

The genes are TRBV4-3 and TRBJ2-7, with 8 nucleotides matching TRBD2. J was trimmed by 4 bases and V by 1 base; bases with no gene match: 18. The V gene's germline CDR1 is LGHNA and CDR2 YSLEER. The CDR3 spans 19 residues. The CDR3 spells CASSQAVETRLAPVYEQYF. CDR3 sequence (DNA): TGCGCCAGCAGCCAAGCGGTCGAAACGAGACTAGCGCCGGTTTACGAGCAGTACTTC.

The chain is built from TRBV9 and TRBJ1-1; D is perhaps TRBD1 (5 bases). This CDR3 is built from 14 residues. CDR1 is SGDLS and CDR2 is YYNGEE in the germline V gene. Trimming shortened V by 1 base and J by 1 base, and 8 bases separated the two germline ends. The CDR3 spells CASSVWGENTEAFF. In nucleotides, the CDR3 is TGTGCCAGCAGCGTATGGGGGGAGAACACTGAAGCTTTCTTT.

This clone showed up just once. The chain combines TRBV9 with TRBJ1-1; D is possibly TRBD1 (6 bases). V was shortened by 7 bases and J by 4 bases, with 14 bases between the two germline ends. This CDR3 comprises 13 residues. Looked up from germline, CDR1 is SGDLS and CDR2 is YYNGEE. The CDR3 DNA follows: TGTGCCAGCGGCCTATCAGGGGCCACTGAAGCTTTCTTT. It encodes CASGLSGATEAFF.

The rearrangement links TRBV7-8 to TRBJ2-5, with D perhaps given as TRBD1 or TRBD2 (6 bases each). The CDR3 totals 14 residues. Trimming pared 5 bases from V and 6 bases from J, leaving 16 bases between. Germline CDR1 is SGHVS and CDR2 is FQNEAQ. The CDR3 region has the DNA TGTGCCAGCAGCCAGGGGTTGGAGGGTCAGACCCAGTACTTC. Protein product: CASSQGLEGQTQYF.

The DNA for the CDR3 is TGTGCCAGCAGCTTAGGCCTCGGGGGGGTCTCCTACAATGAGCAGTTCTTC. Translated, it gives CASSLGLGGVSYNEQFF. The chain recombines TRBV13 with TRBJ2-1, with 8 bases that match TRBD2. With 0 bases clipped from V and 0 bases from J, the junction kept 4 bases outside the gene matches. The CDR3 length is 17 residues. CDR1 and CDR2 (germline): PRHDT, FYEKMQ (reference sequence). Supplemented by reference TRBV13 and TRBJ2-1, the full variable domain reads AAGVIQSPRHLIKEKRETATLKCYPIPRHDTVYWYQQGPGQDPQFLISFYEKMQSDKGSIPDRFSAQQFSDYHSELNMSSLELGDSALYFCASSLGLGGVSYNEQFFGPGTRLTVL.

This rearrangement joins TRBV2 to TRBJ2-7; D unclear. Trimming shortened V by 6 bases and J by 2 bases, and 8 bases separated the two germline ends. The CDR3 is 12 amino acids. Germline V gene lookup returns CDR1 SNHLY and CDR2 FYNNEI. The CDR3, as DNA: TGTGCCAGCAGCGCGTTACCCTACGAGCAGTACTTC. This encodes CASSALPYEQYF.

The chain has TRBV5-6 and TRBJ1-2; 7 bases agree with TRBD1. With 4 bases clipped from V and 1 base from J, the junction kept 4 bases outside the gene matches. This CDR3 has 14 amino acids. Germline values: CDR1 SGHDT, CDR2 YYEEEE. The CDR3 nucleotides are TGTGCCAGCAGCCCATACAGGGGTAACTATGGCTACACCTTC. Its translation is CASSPYRGNYGYTF. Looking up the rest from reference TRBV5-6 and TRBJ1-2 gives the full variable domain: DAGVTQSPTHLIKTRGQQVTLRCSPKSGHDTVSWYQQALGQGPQFIFQYYEEEERQRGNFPDRFSGHQFPNYSSELNVNALLLGDSALYLCASSPYRGNYGYTFGSGTRLTVV.

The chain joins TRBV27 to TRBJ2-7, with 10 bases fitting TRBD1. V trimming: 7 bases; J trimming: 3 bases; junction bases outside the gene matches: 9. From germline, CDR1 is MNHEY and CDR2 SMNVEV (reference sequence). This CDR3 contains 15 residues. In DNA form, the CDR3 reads TGTGCCAGCACGAGCATAGGGACAGGGGACTACGAGCAGTACTTC. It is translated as CASTSIGTGDYEQYF.

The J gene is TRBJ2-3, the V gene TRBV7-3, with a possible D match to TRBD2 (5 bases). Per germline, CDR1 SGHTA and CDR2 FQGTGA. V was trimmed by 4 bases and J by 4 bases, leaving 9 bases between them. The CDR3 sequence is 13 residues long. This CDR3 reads CASSSSGADTQYF. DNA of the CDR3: TGTGCCAGCAGCTCCTCCGGGGCAGATACGCAGTATTTT.

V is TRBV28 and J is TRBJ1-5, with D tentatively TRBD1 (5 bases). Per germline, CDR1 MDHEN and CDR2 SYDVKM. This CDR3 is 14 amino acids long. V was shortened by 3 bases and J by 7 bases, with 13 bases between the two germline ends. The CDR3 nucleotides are TGTGCCAGCAGTTTTAAGGGACCAGGGCAGCCCCAGCATTTT. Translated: CASSFKGPGQPQHF.

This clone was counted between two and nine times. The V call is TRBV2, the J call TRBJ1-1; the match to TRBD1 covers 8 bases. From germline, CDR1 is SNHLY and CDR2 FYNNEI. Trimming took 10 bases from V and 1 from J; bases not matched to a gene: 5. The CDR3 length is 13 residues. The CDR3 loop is CATGTGGNTEAFF. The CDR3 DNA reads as TGTGCCACGGGGACAGGTGGGAACACTGAAGCTTTCTTT.

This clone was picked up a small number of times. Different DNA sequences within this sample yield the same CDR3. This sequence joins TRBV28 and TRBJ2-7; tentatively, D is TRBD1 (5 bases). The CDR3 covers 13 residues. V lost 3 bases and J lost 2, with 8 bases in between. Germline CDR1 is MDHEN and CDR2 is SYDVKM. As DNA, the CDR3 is TGTGCCAGCAGTTTCCAGGGAACCTACGAGCAGTACTTC. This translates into CASSFQGTYEQYF.

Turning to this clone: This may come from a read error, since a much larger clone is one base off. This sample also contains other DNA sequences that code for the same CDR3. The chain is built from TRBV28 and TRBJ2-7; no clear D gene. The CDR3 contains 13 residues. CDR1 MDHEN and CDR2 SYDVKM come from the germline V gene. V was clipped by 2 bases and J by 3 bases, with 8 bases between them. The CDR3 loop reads CASSLGQSYEQYF. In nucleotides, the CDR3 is TGTGCCAGCAGTTTAGGGCAGAGCTACGAGCAGTACTTC.

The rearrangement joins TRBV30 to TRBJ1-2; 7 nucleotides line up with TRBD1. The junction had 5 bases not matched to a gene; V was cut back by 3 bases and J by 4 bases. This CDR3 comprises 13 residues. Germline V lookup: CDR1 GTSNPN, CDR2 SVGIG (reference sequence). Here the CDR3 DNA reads TGTGCCTGGAGAGTAGGGGGCAGCTATGGCTACACCTTC. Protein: CAWRVGGSYGYTF.

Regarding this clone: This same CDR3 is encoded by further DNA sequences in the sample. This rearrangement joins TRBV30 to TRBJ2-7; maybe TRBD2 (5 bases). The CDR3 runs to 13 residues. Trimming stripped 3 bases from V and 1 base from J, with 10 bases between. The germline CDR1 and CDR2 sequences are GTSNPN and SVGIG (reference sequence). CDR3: CAWSPRESYEQYF. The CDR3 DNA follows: TGTGCCTGGAGCCCACGGGAATCCTACGAGCAGTACTTC.

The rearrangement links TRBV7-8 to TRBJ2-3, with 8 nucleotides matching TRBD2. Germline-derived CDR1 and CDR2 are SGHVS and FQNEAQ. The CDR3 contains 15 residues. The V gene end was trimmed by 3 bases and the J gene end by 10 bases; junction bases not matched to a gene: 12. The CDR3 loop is CASSFPAGDEVAQYF. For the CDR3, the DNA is TGTGCCAGCAGCTTTCCAGCGGGAGACGAGGTGGCGCAGTATTTT.

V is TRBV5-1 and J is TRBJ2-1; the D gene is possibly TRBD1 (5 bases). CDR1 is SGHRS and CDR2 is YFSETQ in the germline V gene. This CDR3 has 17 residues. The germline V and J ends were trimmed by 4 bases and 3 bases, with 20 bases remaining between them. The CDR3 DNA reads TGCGCCAGCAGCATGACAGCTTCCATCCCGTTCTACAATGAGCAGTTCTTC. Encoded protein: CASSMTASIPFYNEQFF. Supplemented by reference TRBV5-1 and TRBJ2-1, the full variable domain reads KAGVTQTPRYLIKTRGQQVTLSCSPISGHRSVSWYQQTPGQGLQFLFEYFSETQRNKGNFPGRFSGRQFSNSRSEMNVSTLELGDSALYLCASSMTASIPFYNEQFFGPGTRLTVL.

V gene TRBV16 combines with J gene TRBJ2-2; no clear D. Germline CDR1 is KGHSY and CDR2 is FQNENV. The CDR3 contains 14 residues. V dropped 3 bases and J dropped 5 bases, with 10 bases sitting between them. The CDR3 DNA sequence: TGTGCCAGCAGCCAGTGGGCAGAGACCGGGGAGCTGTTTTTT. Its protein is CASSQWAETGELFF. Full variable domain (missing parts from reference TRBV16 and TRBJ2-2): GEEVAQTPKHLVRGEGQKAKLYCAPIKGHSYVFWYQQVLKNEFKFLISFQNENVFDETGMPKERFSAKCLPNSPCSLEIQATKLEDSAVYFCASSQWAETGELFFGEGSRLTVL.

The CDR3 region is CASSPRTGKNTGELFF. The CDR3 DNA reads TGTGCCAGCAGCCCCCGGACAGGGAAAAACACCGGGGAGCTGTTTTTT. This rearrangement joins TRBV7-9 to TRBJ2-2, with 8 bases aligning to TRBD1. The CDR3 covers 16 residues. Losses at the gene ends were 5 bases for V and 2 bases for J; bases not matched to a gene: 7. The germline V gene has CDR1 SEHNR and CDR2 FQNEAQ (reference sequence).

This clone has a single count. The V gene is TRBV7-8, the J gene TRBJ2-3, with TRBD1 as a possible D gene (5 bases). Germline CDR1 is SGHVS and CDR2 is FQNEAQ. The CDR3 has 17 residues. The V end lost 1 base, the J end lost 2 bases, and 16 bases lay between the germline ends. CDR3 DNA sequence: TGTGCCAGCAGCTTAGGAAGGGGCAGACCCCCCACAGATACGCAGTATTTT. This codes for CASSLGRGRPPTDTQYF.

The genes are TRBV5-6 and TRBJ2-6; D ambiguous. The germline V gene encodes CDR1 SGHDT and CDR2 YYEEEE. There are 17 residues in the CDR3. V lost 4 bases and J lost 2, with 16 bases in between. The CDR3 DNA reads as TGTGCCAGCAGCAGGTCCTTCTATGATGCTGGGGCCAACGTCCTGACTTTC. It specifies CASSRSFYDAGANVLTF. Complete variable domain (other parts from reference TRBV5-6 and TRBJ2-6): DAGVTQSPTHLIKTRGQQVTLRCSPKSGHDTVSWYQQALGQGPQFIFQYYEEEERQRGNFPDRFSGHQFPNYSSELNVNALLLGDSALYLCASSRSFYDAGANVLTFGAGSRLTVL.